This is a list of T cell receptor beta chains from one sample in a study of blood T cell repertoires in COVID-19. Profiled with immunoSEQ multiplex PCR; TCRdb holds only in-frame clones, not every one. The table lists 45,000 to 55,000 clones, 80% to 90% of them singletons. The sequencing input was peripheral blood. These receptors all come from a human donor in a cohort sampled during active COVID-19. The CDR3 runs from the conserved cysteine through the conserved F or W. D genes are given only for firm matches. Size is omitted from some rows. Given values are once, few, many or a class for expanded clones.

CDR3nt | CDR3aa | abundance | j_gene | d_gene | v_gene
TGTGCCAGCAGCCCGCCGGGACAGGGAAGAGAAGAAAAACTGTTTTTT | CASSPPGQGREEKLFF | NA | TRBJ1-4 | TRBD1 | TRBV5-5
TGTGCCAGCAGCGGACAGGGCTGGGGCAATCAGCCCCAGCATTTT | CASSGQGWGNQPQHF | NA | TRBJ1-5 | TRBD1 | TRBV6-5
TGTGCCAGCAGCCTTGGCCATCCCGGGACAGGGCGGAGACAGCCCCAGCATTTT | CASSLGHPGTGRRQPQHF | NA | TRBJ1-5 | TRBD1 | TRBV5-6
TGTGCCAGCAGCACCACGGGACTCGCCTACGAGCAGTACTTC | CASSTTGLAYEQYF | NA | TRBJ2-7 | NA | TRBV13
TGTGCCAGCTCACCTCCCGGAGGCCGGTCTTATCAGCCCCAGCATTTT | CASSPPGGRSYQPQHF | NA | TRBJ1-5 | NA | TRBV18
TGCGCCAGCAGCTTAAGACTACAGGGGGCCGGTCAGGCGTCTGGAAACACCATATATTTT | CASSLRLQGAGQASGNTIYF | NA | TRBJ1-3 | TRBD1 | TRBV5-1
TGCGCCAGCAGTCAATCCCTCTTGAACACTGAAGCTTTCTTT | CASSQSLLNTEAFF | NA | TRBJ1-1 | NA | TRBV23-1
TGCAGCGCCGTGGGCGGGCTGGTAGCTTTCTTT | CSAVGGLVAFF | NA | TRBJ1-1 | NA | TRBV20-1
TGTGCCAGCCTAACTCATGACAGAAGCACAGATACGCAGTATTTT | CASLTHDRSTDTQYF | NA | TRBJ2-3 | NA | TRBV7-9
TGTGCCAGCAGTAGACTAGCGGGAGGGTACGATGAGCAGTTCTTC | CASSRLAGGYDEQFF | NA | TRBJ2-1 | TRBD2 | TRBV6-5
TGTGCCAGCAGCCTACCGGGATTAACTAATGAAAAACTGTTTTTT | CASSLPGLTNEKLFF | NA | TRBJ1-4 | NA | TRBV7-9
TGCGCCAGCAGCTTGAACCTCGCGACAGCAGATACGCAGTATTTT | CASSLNLATADTQYF | NA | TRBJ2-3 | NA | TRBV5-1
TGTGCCAGCTCCGAGGGTACCCAGGGGGAGCTGTTTTTT | CASSEGTQGELFF | NA | TRBJ2-2 | NA | TRBV7-3
TGTGCCAGTTCGACTCTAGCGGGGAGCTCCTACAATGAGCAGTTCTTC | CASSTLAGSSYNEQFF | once | TRBJ2-1 | TRBD2 | TRBV19
TGTGCCAGCACCTCTATGCTCGGAAACACCATATATTTT | CASTSMLGNTIYF | NA | TRBJ1-3 | NA | TRBV5-6
TGTGCCAGCAGCCTTGAAGGCAAGGGGCGAAAACTGTTTTTT | CASSLEGKGRKLFF | NA | TRBJ1-4 | NA | TRBV25-1
TGTGCCAGCAGCACCGTAGCGGGGGTCTCCTACGAGCAGTACTTC | CASSTVAGVSYEQYF | NA | TRBJ2-7 | TRBD2 | TRBV5-5
TGTGCCAGCAGCCAAGGTCCTAGCGGACCCTACAATGAGCAGTTCTTC | CASSQGPSGPYNEQFF | NA | TRBJ2-1 | TRBD2 | TRBV16
TGTGCCAGCAGCCCCCGGACTAGCGGGGGGGCGGGAAATACGCAGTATTTT | CASSPRTSGGAGNTQYF | NA | TRBJ2-3 | TRBD2 | TRBV7-8
TGTGCCAGCAGCTTAAACGGACTAGCGGGAGCCGAGCAGTACTTC | CASSLNGLAGAEQYF | few | TRBJ2-7 | TRBD2 | TRBV7-3
TGTGCCAGCAGCTTAAGCATACAGAGCTATGGCTACACCTTC | CASSLSIQSYGYTF | once | TRBJ1-2 | NA | TRBV7-9
TGTGCCAGCAGTCGGACGGGACAGGGGGCTATCCTTCATGACACTGAAGCTTTCTTT | CASSRTGQGAILHDTEAFF | NA | TRBJ1-1 | TRBD1 | TRBV6-2/TRBV6-3
TGTGCCTCCAATTCACCCGGGACAGCACATGAAAAACTGTTTTTT | CASNSPGTAHEKLFF | once | TRBJ1-4 | TRBD1 | TRBV19
TGTGCCAGCAGCTTAGGTAGAGGAAAAGAGACCCAGTACTTC | CASSLGRGKETQYF | NA | TRBJ2-5 | NA | TRBV7-6
TGCGCCAGCAGCCAAGAGAAAGGGACTTCTTACGGAGATACGCAGTATTTT | CASSQEKGTSYGDTQYF | NA | TRBJ2-3 | NA | TRBV4-1
TGCGCCAGCAGTCACAGGGTCAATCAGCCCCAGCATTTT | CASSHRVNQPQHF | NA | TRBJ1-5 | NA | TRBV23-1
TGTGCCAGCAGGCCTAGACTAGCGACAGATACGCAGTATTTT | CASRPRLATDTQYF | once | TRBJ2-3 | TRBD2 | TRBV7-2
TGTGCCAGCAGCCAGGGACAGGCCGAATCCTATGGCTACACCTTC | CASSQGQAESYGYTF | NA | TRBJ1-2 | TRBD1 | TRBV5-5
TGTGCCAGCAGTTTAAAAATAAAGGCAGGGGTCGACACCGGGGAGCTGTTTTTT | CASSLKIKAGVDTGELFF | NA | TRBJ2-2 | NA | TRBV28
TGTGCCAGCAGCGTAGAGGCAGGTCTGTACACCGGGGAGCTGTTTTTT | CASSVEAGLYTGELFF | NA | TRBJ2-2 | NA | TRBV9
TGTGCCAGCAGCCAAGCTCTTCAGCAGTTCTTC | CASSQALQQFF | NA | TRBJ2-1 | NA | TRBV3-1/TRBV3-2
TGTGCCAGCAGCTTAGATCATGAGGAAGAGGGAGGGGCCTGGGACACTGAAGCTTTCTTT | CASSLDHEEEGGAWDTEAFF | NA | TRBJ1-1 | NA | TRBV11-3
TGTGCCAGTGGGAGGACACAGCCCCAGCATTTT | CASGRTQPQHF | NA | TRBJ1-5 | NA | TRBV30
TGCGCCAGCAGCACCAACAGGGGGTTTTCCTACGAGCAGTACTTC | CASSTNRGFSYEQYF | few | TRBJ2-7 | TRBD1 | TRBV5-1
TGTGCCAGCAGCTCCGGGACAGGGTTTTACGAGCAGTACTTC | CASSSGTGFYEQYF | NA | TRBJ2-7 | TRBD1 | TRBV7-9
TGTGCCAGCACAGCCCAGCAGGGACAGCCCCAGCATTTT | CASTAQQGQPQHF | NA | TRBJ1-5 | NA | TRBV6-5
TGTGCCAGCAGCCCCCCGTACAGCGGGCCCCATCGGGTGCAGTTCTTC | CASSPPYSGPHRVQFF | NA | TRBJ2-1 | NA | TRBV7-9
TGTGCCAGCACTGGAGCGGGGCTAGCGGGAGTTGAGACCCAGTACTTC | CASTGAGLAGVETQYF | NA | TRBJ2-5 | TRBD2 | TRBV6-1
TGTGCCAGCAGCCGGGAGGTACGCACGAACACCGGGGAGCTGTTTTTT | CASSREVRTNTGELFF | NA | TRBJ2-2 | NA | TRBV3-1/TRBV3-2
TGTGCCAGCAGCCATAATAAAAAAGGAGCCTACACCTTC | CASSHNKKGAYTF | NA | TRBJ1-2 | NA | TRBV3-1/TRBV3-2
TGCAGTGCTAGTCACAGCGGAAAGAACACCGGGGAGCTGTTTTTT | CSASHSGKNTGELFF | NA | TRBJ2-2 | NA | TRBV20-1
TGTGCCAGCAGCTACCTTAGCACAGATACGCAGTATTTT | CASSYLSTDTQYF | NA | TRBJ2-3 | NA | TRBV2
TGTGCCAGCAGTGATGGTGTAGGGAGAGGCACAGATACGCAGTATTTT | CASSDGVGRGTDTQYF | NA | TRBJ2-3 | NA | TRBV2
TGCAGTGCTAGTAAGACTAGCGGGGGCCGGGGAGATACGCAGTATTTT | CSASKTSGGRGDTQYF | few | TRBJ2-3 | TRBD2 | TRBV20-1
TGTGCCAGCAGCCAAGCGAGACAGGGCCGGAACACTGAAGCTTTCTTT | CASSQARQGRNTEAFF | NA | TRBJ1-1 | TRBD1 | TRBV4-2
TGTGCCAGCAGTAGGGGATATGAGCAGTTCTTC | CASSRGYEQFF | NA | TRBJ2-1 | NA | TRBV6-6
TGTGCCAGCAGCCCCTACGGGACTAGCGGGGTCAATGAGCAGTTCTTC | CASSPYGTSGVNEQFF | NA | TRBJ2-1 | TRBD2 | TRBV7-2
TGTGCCAGCTCACCCCAACCAACTAGCAACGTCGGGGAGCTGTTTTTT | CASSPQPTSNVGELFF | NA | TRBJ2-2 | NA | TRBV18
TGCGCCAGCAGCTTATCCGGGACAGTGAACTCTGGAAACACCATATATTTT | CASSLSGTVNSGNTIYF | NA | TRBJ1-3 | TRBD1 | TRBV5-1
TGTGCCAGTAGGATTAACCGGGGGAGCGGGAGCGCGGATGAGCAGTTCTTC | CASRINRGSGSADEQFF | NA | TRBJ2-1 | TRBD2 | TRBV19
TGCGCCAGCAGCTTGGCGGGAGATACGCAGTATTTT | CASSLAGDTQYF | few | TRBJ2-3 | NA | TRBV5-1
TGTGCCAGCAGTTACTCAGATTCAGGGTTATCTTCACCCCTCCACTTT | CASSYSDSGLSSPLHF | NA | TRBJ1-6 | NA | TRBV6-5
TGCGCCAGCAGCGTGGACCCGACTCGCACAGATACGCAGTATTTT | CASSVDPTRTDTQYF | NA | TRBJ2-3 | NA | TRBV5-1
TGTGCCAGCCGAGGCTTACTCCAGGGGACTGAAGCTTTCTTT | CASRGLLQGTEAFF | NA | TRBJ1-1 | NA | TRBV19
TGTGCCAGCGGCGCGGGAGGGTCTCGAGAGACCCAGTACTTC | CASGAGGSRETQYF | NA | TRBJ2-5 | TRBD2 | TRBV6-5
TGTGCCAGCAGCTTACGGACTAGAGGCGACGAGCAGTACTTC | CASSLRTRGDEQYF | few | TRBJ2-7 | TRBD2 | TRBV7-3
TGTGCCAGCAGCCAACAACCCCGCGGGCACGACTATGGCTACACCTTC | CASSQQPRGHDYGYTF | NA | TRBJ1-2 | NA | TRBV7-2
TGTGCCAGCTCACACCAAAGAACCAAAGGGGGCGCGGTTTCTGAAGCTTTCTTT | CASSHQRTKGGAVSEAFF | NA | TRBJ1-1 | TRBD1 | TRBV18
TGTGCCAGCTCACGAAACCAGGGGGACACTGAAGCTTTCTTT | CASSRNQGDTEAFF | NA | TRBJ1-1 | TRBD1 | TRBV18